This TCR beta chain was identified in a study of T cells in Graves' hyperthyroidism and ophthalmopathy. V was clipped by 5 bases and J by 6 bases, with 15 bases between them. Germline lookup yields CDR1 GTSNPN and CDR2 SVGIG (reference sequence). The CDR3 sequence is 13 residues long. Each person with ophthalmopathy scored at least 3 on the Clinical Activity Score, reached NOSPECS grade 4 or higher, and had been ill under 3 months. Diagnostic assessment was based on clinical symptoms, serum thyroxine and TRAb, thyroid ultrasound and orbital computed tomography. The TCR beta CDR3 regions underwent amplification using RNA transcripts as the source. The primer set for the first-round RT-PCR of the TCR CDR3 was HTBI. One entry per CDR3 protein results from TCRdb running MiXCR on the multiplex PCR reads. Of around 540,000 distinct CDR3 sequences listed, 15% to 20% were seen once; the top ten hold 25% to 30%.

The chain joins TRBV30 to TRBJ2-3, with D maybe TRBD1 (6 bases). Sequencing used blood. The TCR was taken from a woman aged 30 to 39 with Graves' ophthalmopathy. CDR3 DNA sequence: TGTGCCTGGGTCATTCAGGGGTTGGATACGCAGTATTTT. Translated: CAWVIQGLDTQYF.